Given below is one T cell receptor (beta chain) in context. What it binds is not known. J gave up 1 base and V 11 bases, and 5 bases lay outside the gene matches. CDR3 length: 14 residues. Germline assignment: CDR1 SSHAT and CDR2 FNYEAQ (reference sequence). The data belong to a study of PD-L1 blockade in urothelial cancer. Study-level background: Median blood clonality was roughly 0.078, with more than 75,000 unique TCRs. Study results and limitations: Pretreatment peripheral blood TCR clonality that fell below the median predicted better survival among the patients studied.

Templates that were synthetic TCR analogs were spiked into each PCR. Sequenced by immunoSEQ multiplex PCR; TCRdb stores in-frame clones only, minus some. The sample has roughly 45,000 clones; 80% to 90% are singletons. Time point given: peripheral blood 6 weeks after treatment start. Each patient supplied 1 to 8 pretreatment and on-treatment samples. The sample consisted of PBMCs, taken around atezolizumab (anti-PD-L1) treatment. The J gene is TRBJ2-2, the V gene TRBV7-7; TRBD1 aligns across 9 bases. This receptor was obtained from a man aged 55-75 years with urothelial cancer. The CDR3 DNA reads TGTGCCTGGGGACAGGGTCTGAACACCGGGGAGCTGTTTTTT. It specifies CAWGQGLNTGELFF.